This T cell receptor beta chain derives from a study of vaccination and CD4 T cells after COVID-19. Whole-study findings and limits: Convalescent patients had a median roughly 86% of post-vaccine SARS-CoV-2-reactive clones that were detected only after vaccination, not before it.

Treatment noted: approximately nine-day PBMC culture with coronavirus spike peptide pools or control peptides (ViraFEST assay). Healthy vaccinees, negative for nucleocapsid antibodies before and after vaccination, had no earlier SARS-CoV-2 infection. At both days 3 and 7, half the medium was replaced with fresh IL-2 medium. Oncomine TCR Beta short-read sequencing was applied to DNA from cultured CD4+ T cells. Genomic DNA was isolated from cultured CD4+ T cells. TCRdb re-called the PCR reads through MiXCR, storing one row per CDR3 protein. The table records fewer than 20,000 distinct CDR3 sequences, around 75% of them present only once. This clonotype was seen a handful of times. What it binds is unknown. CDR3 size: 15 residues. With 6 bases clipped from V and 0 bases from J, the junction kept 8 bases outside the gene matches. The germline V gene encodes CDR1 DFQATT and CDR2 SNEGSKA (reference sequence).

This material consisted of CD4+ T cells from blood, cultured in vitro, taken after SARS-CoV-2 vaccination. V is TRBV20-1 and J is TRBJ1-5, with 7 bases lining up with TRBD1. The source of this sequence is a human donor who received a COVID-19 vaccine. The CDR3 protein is CSAKGQRYSNQPQHF. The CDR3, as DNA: TGCAGTGCCAAGGGACAGAGATATAGCAATCAGCCCCAGCATTTT.